A selection of T cell receptor beta chains follows, all from one sample in a study of blood T cells in healthy people across ages. TCRdb processed the 5' RACE reads anew with MiXCR; each CDR3 protein has one entry. There are roughly 790,000 distinct CDR3 sequences in the sample; approximately 39% occur only once, and approximately 22% lies in the top ten. The sample was blood. The source of these receptors is a woman in her fifties or sixties in good health. The CDR3 runs from the conserved cysteine through the conserved F or W. The D gene is left open where the match is weak. Rows may omit the clone size; those that give it use once, few, many or a size class.

J,D,size,V,CDR3,DNA
TRBJ1-2,TRBD1,few,TRBV20-1,CSARVGTDYYGYTF,TGCAGTGCTAGAGTAGGGACAGACTACTATGGCTACACCTTC
TRBJ1-5,-,few,TRBV7-2,CASSLVGGNSNQPQHF,TGTGCCAGCAGCTTAGTAGGCGGTAATAGCAATCAGCCCCAGCATTTT
TRBJ1-5,-,-,TRBV7-9,CASSSSEHSNQPQHF,TGTGCCAGCAGCTCATCCGAGCATAGCAATCAGCCCCAGCATTTT
TRBJ2-4,-,few,TRBV20-1,CSSGPSAKNIQYF,TGCAGTTCAGGGCCCTCAGCCAAAAACATTCAGTACTTC
TRBJ2-1,TRBD2,few,TRBV6-2/TRBV6-3,CATHLGVAGGNNEQFF,TGTGCCACACACTTAGGGGTAGCGGGAGGGAACAATGAGCAGTTCTTC
TRBJ1-6,-,-,TRBV6-5,CASSYEGSSYNSPLHF,TGTGCCAGCAGTTACGAAGGGAGCTCCTATAATTCACCCCTCCACTTT
TRBJ1-2,-,-,TRBV6-2/TRBV6-3,CASDRRPNYGYTF,TGTGCCAGCGACAGGAGACCTAACTATGGCTACACCTTC
TRBJ2-3,-,many,TRBV7-2,CASLPSSVINTDTQYF,TGTGCCAGCCTTCCCTCGAGTGTAATTAACACAGATACGCAGTATTTT
TRBJ2-3,TRBD1,-,TRBV3-1,CASSRKWTGGGDTQYF,TGTGCCAGCAGCCGCAAATGGACAGGGGGCGGGGATACGCAGTATTTT
TRBJ2-5,TRBD2,-,TRBV7-3,CASSSPGTSPHEQYF,TGTGCCAGCAGCTCGCCCGGGACTAGTCCCCATGAGCAGTACTTC
TRBJ2-5,TRBD2,few,TRBV7-9,CASSLALLAGETQYF,TGTGCCAGCAGCTTAGCGTTGCTAGCGGGAGAGACCCAGTACTTC
TRBJ2-1,-,-,TRBV7-2,CASSLAAVMYNEQFF,TGTGCCAGCAGCTTAGCGGCCGTGATGTACAATGAGCAGTTCTTC
TRBJ2-1,TRBD2,-,TRBV7-6,CASSSPYGRLYNEQFF,TGTGCCAGCAGCTCCCCATACGGGAGGCTCTACAATGAGCAGTTCTTC
TRBJ2-5,TRBD2,few,TRBV5-6,CASSWGGKETQYF,TGTGCCAGCAGCTGGGGGGGGAAAGAGACCCAGTACTTC
TRBJ2-3,TRBD2,few,TRBV4-2,CASSQETGLAGATDTQYF,TGTGCCAGCAGCCAAGAGACGGGACTAGCGGGTGCCACAGATACGCAGTATTTT
TRBJ2-2,TRBD2,-,TRBV10-3,CAISGGGGFTGELFF,TGTGCCATCAGTGGCGGCGGGGGTTTCACCGGGGAGCTGTTTTTT
TRBJ2-3,-,-,TRBV11-2,CASSLFPSTDTQYF,TGTGCCAGCAGCTTGTTCCCAAGCACAGATACGCAGTATTTT
TRBJ1-4,-,-,TRBV5-5,CASSFGRARNLAGNEKLFF,TGTGCCAGCAGCTTTGGCAGGGCCCGAAACCTTGCGGGTAATGAAAAACTGTTTTTT
TRBJ2-7,-,-,TRBV12-3/TRBV12-4,CASSLGDSYNEQYF,TGTGCCAGCAGTTTAGGGGACTCCTACAATGAGCAGTACTTC
TRBJ1-1,-,-,TRBV29-1,CSVGLWGNTEAFF,TGCAGCGTTGGGCTTTGGGGGAACACTGAAGCTTTCTTT
TRBJ2-5,TRBD2,-,TRBV6-5,CASGQRLAQETQYF,TGTGCCAGCGGTCAGCGACTAGCCCAAGAGACCCAGTACTTC
TRBJ2-7,TRBD1,few,TRBV20-1,CSARGDRGGYEQYF,TGCAGTGCTAGAGGGGACAGGGGAGGGTACGAGCAGTACTTC
TRBJ2-1,TRBD2,few,TRBV4-3,CASSLYLAGGGSYNEQFF,TGCGCCAGCAGCCTCTATCTAGCGGGAGGCGGATCCTACAATGAGCAGTTCTTC
TRBJ2-7,TRBD2,once,TRBV4-2,CASSQDLGDYYEQYF,TGTGCCAGCAGCCAAGATCTCGGGGACTACTACGAGCAGTACTTC
TRBJ1-2,-,-,TRBV30,CAWSVPGHRGYTF,TGTGCCTGGAGTGTACCGGGACATCGAGGCTACACCTTC
TRBJ1-5,-,-,TRBV9,CASSADGQGNQPQHF,TGTGCCAGCAGCGCCGACGGGCAGGGCAATCAGCCCCAGCATTTT
TRBJ1-2,-,-,TRBV20-1,CSPAGVNYGYTF,TGCAGTCCTGCAGGGGTCAACTATGGCTACACCTTC
TRBJ2-4,-,-,TRBV7-2,CASSLVTSPITKNIQYF,TGTGCCAGCAGCCTAGTTACTAGCCCTATAACCAAAAACATTCAGTACTTC
TRBJ2-3,-,few,TRBV9,CASSVGEDTQYF,TGTGCCAGCAGCGTAGGCGAAGATACGCAGTATTTT
TRBJ2-3,-,many,TRBV29-1,CSITRLGTDTQYF,TGCAGCATCACTAGGCTTGGCACAGATACGCAGTATTTT
TRBJ1-4,-,-,TRBV28,CASSPWEATNEKLFF,TGTGCCAGCAGTCCCTGGGAGGCAACTAATGAAAAACTGTTTTTT
TRBJ2-7,-,many,TRBV29-1,CSVGPSSYEQYF,TGCAGCGTTGGTCCTTCATCCTACGAGCAGTACTTC
TRBJ2-1,-,few,TRBV12-3/TRBV12-4,CASSFERSYNEQFF,TGTGCCAGCAGTTTTGAGAGGTCCTACAATGAGCAGTTCTTC
TRBJ1-4,-,few,TRBV14,CASSQWEKLFF,TGTGCCAGCAGCCAATGGGAAAAACTGTTTTTT
TRBJ2-3,TRBD1,many,TRBV7-9,CASSYGQGGTDTQYF,TGTGCCAGCAGCTATGGACAGGGTGGCACAGATACGCAGTATTTT
TRBJ2-5,TRBD2,-,TRBV7-2,CASSQPSGLQETQYF,TGTGCCAGCAGCCAACCTAGCGGACTCCAAGAGACCCAGTACTTC
TRBJ1-2,TRBD1,few,TRBV7-2,CASSRQGLYGYTF,TGTGCCAGCAGCCGACAGGGTTTATATGGCTACACCTTC
TRBJ1-1,TRBD1,-,TRBV3-1,CASSARDRETEAFF,TGTGCCAGCAGCGCCCGGGACAGGGAGACTGAAGCTTTCTTT
TRBJ2-1,-,many,TRBV5-1,CASSLEVHNEQFF,TGCGCCAGCAGCTTGGAGGTGCACAATGAGCAGTTCTTC
TRBJ1-1,-,-,TRBV25-1,CASSESLGDSVEAFF,TGTGCCAGCAGTGAAAGTCTCGGTGATTCGGTAGAAGCTTTCTTT
TRBJ2-2,TRBD1,-,TRBV6-5,CASSYSGQGAGELFF,TGTGCCAGCAGTTACTCGGGACAGGGGGCCGGGGAGCTGTTTTTT
TRBJ2-1,TRBD1,-,TRBV27,CASSSGTGAFNEQFF,TGTGCCAGCTCCTCCGGGACAGGGGCGTTCAATGAGCAGTTCTTC
TRBJ2-7,TRBD2,-,TRBV7-9,CASSASGGNEQYF,TGTGCCAGCAGCGCAAGCGGGGGAAACGAGCAGTACTTC
TRBJ2-6,-,-,TRBV20-1,CSASRVSGANVLTF,TGCAGTGCTAGTCGCGTCTCTGGGGCCAACGTCCTGACTTTC
TRBJ2-7,TRBD2,-,TRBV20-1,CSARPLRSGAFYEQYF,TGCAGTGCTAGACCACTTAGGAGCGGGGCCTTCTACGAGCAGTACTTC
TRBJ1-1,-,-,TRBV20-1,CSASYWGTEAFF,TGCAGTGCCAGCTACTGGGGCACTGAAGCTTTCTTT
TRBJ2-1,TRBD1,many,TRBV28,CASWDRGDDEQFF,TGTGCCAGTTGGGACAGGGGGGACGATGAGCAGTTCTTC
TRBJ1-1,TRBD1,-,TRBV20-1,CSPRTGDTEAFF,TGCAGTCCGAGGACAGGGGACACTGAAGCTTTCTTT